This T cell receptor (beta chain) was captured in a study of blood T cell repertoires in COVID-19. Study overall: Some COVID-19 samples were acute and others convalescent; all came from the United States, Italy and Spain.

Germline assignment: CDR1 LGHDT and CDR2 YNNKEL (reference sequence). CDR3 length: 15 amino acids. The V segment lost 5 bases and the J segment 3 bases; nucleotides outside the gene matches: 7. Original data processing: Amplified reference gene primers provided the basis for estimating nucleated cell counts. Produced via immunoSEQ multiplex PCR; TCRdb's table is partial and in-frame only. V, J and clone size derive from that table, while D and trimming were established from the DNA sequence. The table lists 270,000 or so clones, about 90% of them singletons, with approximately 10% in the top ten. J is TRBJ2-7 and V is TRBV3-1 (or the pseudogene TRBV3-2); TRBD2 matches at 10 bases. This receptor was identified in a woman aged 25-40 years with COVID-19, enrolled during active disease. Sequenced sample: peripheral blood. CDR3 sequence: CASSFKRGGYYEQYF. The CDR3 bases are TGTGCCAGCAGCTTCAAGCGGGGGGGTTACTACGAGCAGTACTTC.